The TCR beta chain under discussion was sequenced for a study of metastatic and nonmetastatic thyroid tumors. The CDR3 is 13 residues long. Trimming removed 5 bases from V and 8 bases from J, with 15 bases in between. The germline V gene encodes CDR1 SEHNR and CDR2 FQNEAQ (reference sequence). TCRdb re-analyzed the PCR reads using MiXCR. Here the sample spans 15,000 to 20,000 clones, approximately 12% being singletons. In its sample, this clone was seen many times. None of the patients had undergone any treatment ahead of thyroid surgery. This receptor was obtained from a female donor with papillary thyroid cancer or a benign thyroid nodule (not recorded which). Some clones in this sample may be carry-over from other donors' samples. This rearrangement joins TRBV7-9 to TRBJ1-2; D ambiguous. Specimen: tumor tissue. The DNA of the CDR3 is TGTGCCAGCAGCGGATCCGAGGGAGGAGGCTACACCTTC. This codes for CASSGSEGGGYTF.